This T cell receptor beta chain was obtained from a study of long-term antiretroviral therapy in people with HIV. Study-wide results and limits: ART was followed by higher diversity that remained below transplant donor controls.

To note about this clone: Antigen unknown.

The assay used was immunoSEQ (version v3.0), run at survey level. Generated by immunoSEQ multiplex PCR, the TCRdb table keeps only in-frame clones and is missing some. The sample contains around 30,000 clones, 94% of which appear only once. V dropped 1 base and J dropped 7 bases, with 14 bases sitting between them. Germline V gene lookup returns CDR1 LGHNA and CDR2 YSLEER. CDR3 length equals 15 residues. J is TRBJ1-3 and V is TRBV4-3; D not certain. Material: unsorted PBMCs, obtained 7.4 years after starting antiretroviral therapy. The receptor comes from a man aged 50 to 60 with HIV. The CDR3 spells CASSQATQPKNTIYF. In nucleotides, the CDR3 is TGCGCCAGCAGCCAAGCGACTCAGCCTAAGAACACCATATATTTT.